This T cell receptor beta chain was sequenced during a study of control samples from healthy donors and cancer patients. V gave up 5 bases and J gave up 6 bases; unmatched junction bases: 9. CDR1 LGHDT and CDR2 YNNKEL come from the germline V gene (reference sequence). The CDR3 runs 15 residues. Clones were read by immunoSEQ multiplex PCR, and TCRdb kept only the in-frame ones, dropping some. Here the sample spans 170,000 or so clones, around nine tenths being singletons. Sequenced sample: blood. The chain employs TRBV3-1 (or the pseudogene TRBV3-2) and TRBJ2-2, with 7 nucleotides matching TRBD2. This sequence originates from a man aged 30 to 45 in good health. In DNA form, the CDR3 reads TGTGCCAGCAGCGGGAGAAGCGGGGCGGCCGGGGAGCTGTTTTTT. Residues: CASSGRSGAAGELFF.